This entry lists 13 T cell receptor beta chains sequenced from one sample in a study of cytotoxic CD8 clonotypes in ibrutinib-treated CLL. Here immunoSEQ multiplex PCR was the method, and the copy in TCRdb shows in-frame clones only, minus some. This table holds 150,000 or so clones, approximately 80% found once. Specimen: PBMCs, collected after 36 months of ibrutinib treatment. The receptors were sampled from a human donor with chronic lymphocytic leukemia.

This rearrangement joins TRBV18 to TRBJ1-1; TRBD1 agrees at 8 bases. CDR1 KGHSH and CDR2 LQKENI come from the germline V gene. Unmatched junction bases numbered 6, after V lost 4 bases and J lost 5 bases. The CDR3 sequence is 14 residues long. CDR3 DNA sequence: TGTGCCAGCTCACTGGGACAGGCATCTACTGAAGCTTTCTTT. Translation: CASSLGQASTEAFF. The full variable domain, completed using reference TRBV18 and TRBJ1-1, is NAGVMQNPRHLVRRRGQEARLRCSPMKGHSHVYWYRQLPEEGLKFMVYLQKENIIDESGMPKERFSAEFPKEGPSILRIQQVVRGDSAAYFCASSLGQASTEAFFGQGTRLTVV.

V and J are TRBV5-1 and TRBJ2-2; D is ambiguous. This CDR3 spans 15 amino acids. Germline V CDR1 and CDR2: SGHRS, YFSETQ. The V gene lost 6 bases and the J gene lost 1 base, with 13 bases spanning the gap. This CDR3 reads CASTSQWGNTGELFF. The CDR3 bases are TGCGCCAGCACTTCTCAGTGGGGGAACACCGGGGAGCTGTTTTTT.

The rearrangement uses TRBV18 and TRBJ2-1; 9 bases fit TRBD1. The germline CDR1 and CDR2 sequences are KGHSH and LQKENI. V gave up 5 bases and J gave up 7 bases; unmatched junction bases: 6. This CDR3 spans 14 amino acids. CDR3 in amino acids: CASSSYRGRNEQFF. The CDR3 DNA reads TGTGCCAGCTCATCCTACAGGGGGCGAAATGAGCAGTTCTTC.

The genes are TRBV2 and TRBJ1-1; 12 bases agree with TRBD1. CDR3 size: 15 residues. Germline-derived CDR1 and CDR2 are SNHLY and FYNNEI. V lost 6 bases and J lost 7; bases outside the gene matches: 9. The CDR3, as DNA: TGTGCCAGCAGCGCCGGGACAGGGGGCATGGTTGAAGCTTTCTTT. Translation: CASSAGTGGMVEAFF.

The rearrangement uses TRBV6-5 and TRBJ2-7; D is possibly TRBD2 (6 bases). From germline, CDR1 is MNHEY and CDR2 SVGAGI. Trimming cost V 5 bases and J 5 bases, with 13 bases left between them. The CDR3 has 13 residues. The CDR3 nucleotides are TGTGCCAGCAGTCGGGAGAAATGGAACGAGCAGTACTTC. Amino acid sequence: CASSREKWNEQYF.

This rearrangement joins TRBV14 to TRBJ2-2; D gene uncertain. The CDR3 is 15 residues long. V lost 2 bases and J lost 5, with 12 bases in between. Germline CDR1 reads SGHDN; CDR2 reads FVKESK. The CDR3 loop reads CASSQRGLWTGELFF. In DNA, the CDR3 is TGTGCCAGCAGCCAACGAGGCTTGTGGACCGGGGAGCTGTTTTTT.

This clone was found once. This sequence joins TRBV28 and TRBJ1-2; D gene unclear. The CDR3 totals 13 residues. V was trimmed by 6 bases and J by 6 bases, leaving 14 bases between them. Germline-derived CDR1 and CDR2 are MDHEN and SYDVKM. In DNA form, the CDR3 reads TGTGCCAGCAGGTTACAGAGGTTTAATGGCTACACCTTC. Residues: CASRLQRFNGYTF.

The chain has TRBV9 and TRBJ2-7; 13 bases align to TRBD2. The V segment lost 4 bases and the J segment 6 bases; nucleotides outside the gene matches: 7. This CDR3 contains 15 residues. CDR1 and CDR2 (germline): SGDLS, YYNGEE. The CDR3 reads CASSTTSGRAAEQYF. The CDR3 DNA sequence: TGTGCCAGCAGCACTACTAGCGGGAGGGCCGCCGAGCAGTACTTC.

This clone was seen once. The rearrangement links TRBV18 to TRBJ2-7; 10 bases align to TRBD2. The CDR3 is 15 amino acids. V shed 4 bases and J 2 bases; nucleotides not matched to a gene: 5. CDR1 KGHSH and CDR2 LQKENI come from the germline V gene. CDR3 sequence reads: CASSLGTSVTYEQYF. The CDR3 nucleotides are TGTGCCAGCTCACTGGGGACTAGCGTTACCTACGAGCAGTACTTC.

This sequence joins TRBV5-1 and TRBJ2-7; the match to TRBD2 covers 12 bases. CDR3 length: 15 amino acids. The V and J ends lost 4 bases and 0 bases, in that order; junction bases with no gene match: 2. CDR1 and CDR2 from the germline V gene are SGHRS and YFSETQ. DNA for the CDR3: TGCGCCAGCAGCAAGACTAGCGGGAGCTCCTACGAGCAGTACTTC. This translates into CASSKTSGSSYEQYF.

In this sample, this clone turned up once. The chain combines TRBV4-1 with TRBJ2-5; the D gene could be TRBD1 or TRBD2 (5 bases each). The CDR3 covers 15 residues. Germline-derived CDR1 and CDR2 are MGHRA and YSYEKL. Between the trimmed V and J ends, which lost 2 bases and 5 bases, there was a span of 15 bases. CDR3: CASSQTPRGVETQYF. The CDR3, as DNA: TGCGCCAGCAGCCAAACCCCCCGGGGCGTGGAGACCCAGTACTTC.

This clone occurred once. This chain uses TRBV30 with TRBJ1-1; possibly TRBD1 for D (5 bases). The CDR3 runs 16 residues. Trimming stripped 3 bases from V and 6 bases from J, with 23 bases between. CDR1 and CDR2 (germline): GTSNPN, SVGIG (reference sequence). The DNA for the CDR3 is TGTGCCTGGAGGCGAAGCTGGGTGGGACTTAGCTCTGAAGCTTTCTTT. It yields the protein CAWRRSWVGLSSEAFF.

Here the CDR3 DNA reads TGTGCCAGTAGTCTAAGACGGACTAGCGGCCACCCTAGGGAGCAGTACTTC. It yields the protein CASSLRRTSGHPREQYF. The chain links TRBV19 to TRBJ2-7; 10 positions agree with TRBD2. There are 17 residues in the CDR3. Germline CDR1 reads LNHDA; CDR2 reads SQIVND (reference sequence). V lost 5 bases, J lost 7 bases, and 17 bases stayed unmatched.